Given below is one T cell receptor beta chain in context. The V and J ends lost 4 bases and 7 bases, in that order; junction bases with no gene match: 5. Looked up from germline, CDR1 is MNHEY and CDR2 is SMNVEV (reference sequence). The CDR3 extends over 15 amino acids. The record originates from a study of OX40 agonist ivuxolimab in advanced cancers. In the study overall: Cohort: around 83% men, mean age approximately 66, aged about 23 to 80.

Method: immunoSEQ multiplex PCR; TCRdb's copy keeps in-frame clones and lacks some. The table lists approximately 99,000 clones, under 95% of them singletons. Here the sequenced sample was CD4+ or CD8+ T cells sorted from blood, taken in a trial of the OX40 agonist ivuxolimab. The rearrangement joins TRBV27 to TRBJ2-1; 12 positions match TRBD2. The TCR sequence derives from an adult with an advanced solid tumor such as melanoma, head and neck, liver or kidney cancer. The DNA of the CDR3 is TGTGCCAGCAGTTGGGGGGGGACTAGCGGGAATGAGCAGTTCTTC. As protein: CASSWGGTSGNEQFF.